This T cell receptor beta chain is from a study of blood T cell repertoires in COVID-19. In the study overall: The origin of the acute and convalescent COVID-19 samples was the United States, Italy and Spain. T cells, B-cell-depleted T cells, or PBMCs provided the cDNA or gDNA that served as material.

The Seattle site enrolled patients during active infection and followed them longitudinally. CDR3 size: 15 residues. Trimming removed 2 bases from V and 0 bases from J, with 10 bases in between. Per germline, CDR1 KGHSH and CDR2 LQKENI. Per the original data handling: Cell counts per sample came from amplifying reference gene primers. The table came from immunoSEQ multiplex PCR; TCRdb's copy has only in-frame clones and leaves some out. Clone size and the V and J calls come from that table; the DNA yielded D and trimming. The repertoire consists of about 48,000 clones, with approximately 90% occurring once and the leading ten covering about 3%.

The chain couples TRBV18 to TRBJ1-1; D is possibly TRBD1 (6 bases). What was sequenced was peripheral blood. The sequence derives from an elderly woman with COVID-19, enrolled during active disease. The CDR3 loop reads CASSPGAGVNTEAFF. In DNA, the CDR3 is TGTGCCAGCTCACCAGGGGCAGGGGTGAACACTGAAGCTTTCTTT.